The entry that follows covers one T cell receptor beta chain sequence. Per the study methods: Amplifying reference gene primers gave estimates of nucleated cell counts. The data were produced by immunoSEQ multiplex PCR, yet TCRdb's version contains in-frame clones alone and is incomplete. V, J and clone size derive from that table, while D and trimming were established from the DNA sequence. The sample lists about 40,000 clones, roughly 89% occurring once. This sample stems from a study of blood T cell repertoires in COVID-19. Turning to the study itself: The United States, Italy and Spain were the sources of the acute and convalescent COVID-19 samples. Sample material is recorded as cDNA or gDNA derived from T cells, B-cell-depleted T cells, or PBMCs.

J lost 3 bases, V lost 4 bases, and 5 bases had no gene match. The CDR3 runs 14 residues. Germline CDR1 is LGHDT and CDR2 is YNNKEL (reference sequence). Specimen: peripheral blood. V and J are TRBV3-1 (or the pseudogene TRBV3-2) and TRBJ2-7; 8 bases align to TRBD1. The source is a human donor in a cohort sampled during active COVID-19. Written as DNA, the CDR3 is TGTGCCAGCAGCCGACGACAGGGGAACTACGAGCAGTACTTC. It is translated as CASSRRQGNYEQYF.